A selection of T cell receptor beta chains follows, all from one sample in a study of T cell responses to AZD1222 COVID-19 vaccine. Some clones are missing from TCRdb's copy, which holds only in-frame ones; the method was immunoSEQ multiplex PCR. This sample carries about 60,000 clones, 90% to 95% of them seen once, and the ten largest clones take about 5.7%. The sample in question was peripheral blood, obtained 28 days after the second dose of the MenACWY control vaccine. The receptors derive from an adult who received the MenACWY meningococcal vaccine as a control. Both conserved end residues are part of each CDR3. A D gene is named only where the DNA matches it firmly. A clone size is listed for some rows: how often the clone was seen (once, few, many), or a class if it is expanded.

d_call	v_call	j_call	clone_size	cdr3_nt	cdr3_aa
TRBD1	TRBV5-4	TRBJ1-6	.	TGTGCCAGCAGCTTGGGCGACAGGGGCGGTTCACCCCTCCACTTT	CASSLGDRGGSPLHF
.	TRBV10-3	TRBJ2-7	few	TGTGCCATCAGATCCCAGGCGGGGAGCTCCTACGAGCAGTACTTC	CAIRSQAGSSYEQYF
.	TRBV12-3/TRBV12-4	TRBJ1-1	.	TGTGCCAGCAGCCGACAGGTGAACACTGAAGCTTTCTTT	CASSRQVNTEAFF
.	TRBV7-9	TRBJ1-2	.	TGTGCCAGCAGCTTATCGGCTGGTTATGGCTACACCTTC	CASSLSAGYGYTF
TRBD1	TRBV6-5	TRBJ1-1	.	TGTGCCAGCAGTTACGCAACAGGGGGCGCGAACACTGAAGCTTTCTTT	CASSYATGGANTEAFF
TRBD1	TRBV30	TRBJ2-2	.	TGTGCCTGGAGGTTACTGTGGGACAGGCAGAACACCGGGGAGCTGTTTTTT	CAWRLLWDRQNTGELFF
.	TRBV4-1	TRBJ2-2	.	TGCGCCAGCAGCCCGCCCCTCCGGGGTTCCGGGGAGCTGTTTTTT	CASSPPLRGSGELFF
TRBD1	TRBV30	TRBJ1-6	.	TGTGCCTGGAGCCAAGGACAGGGTGGATCACCCCTCCACTTT	CAWSQGQGGSPLHF
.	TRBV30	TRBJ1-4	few	TGTGCCTCGCATCGGGGTTTGCAACTGTTTTTT	CASHRGLQLFF
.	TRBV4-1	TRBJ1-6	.	TGCGCCAGCAGCCCCACGCAGGGTTCCCATTCACCCCTCCACTTT	CASSPTQGSHSPLHF
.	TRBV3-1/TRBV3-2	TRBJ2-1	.	TGTGCCAGCAGCCAGGAGATAGTGCCCACCTTTAGTGAGCAGTTCTTC	CASSQEIVPTFSEQFF
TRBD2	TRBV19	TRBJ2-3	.	TGTGCCTCCGGGAGGGAGGGTTTAACAGATACGCAGTATTTT	CASGREGLTDTQYF
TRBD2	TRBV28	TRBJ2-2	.	TGTGCCAGCAGTTTTGCCACTAGCGGGAGAGGGACCGGGGAGCTGTTTTTT	CASSFATSGRGTGELFF
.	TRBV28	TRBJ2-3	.	TGTGCCAGCAGTCCCGAGCTGTCGGGCACAGATACGCAGTATTTT	CASSPELSGTDTQYF
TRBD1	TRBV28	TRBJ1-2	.	TGTGCCAGCACTACCTTGGGACAGGGTGGCTACACCTTC	CASTTLGQGGYTF
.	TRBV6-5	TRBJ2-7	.	TGTGCCAGCAGTTACTCGTTGGCACGGGACTACGAGCAGTACTTC	CASSYSLARDYEQYF
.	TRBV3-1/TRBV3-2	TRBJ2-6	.	TGTGCCAGCAGCCCCGTTGGAGGGGCTATAAAGGGGGCCAACGTCCTGACTTTC	CASSPVGGAIKGANVLTF
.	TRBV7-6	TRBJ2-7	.	TGTGCCAGCAGCTTAAAACAAGGGGCATCCTACGAGCAGTACTTC	CASSLKQGASYEQYF
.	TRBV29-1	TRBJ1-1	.	TGCAGCGTTGAAGAGGGGCCGAACACTGAAGCTTTCTTT	CSVEEGPNTEAFF
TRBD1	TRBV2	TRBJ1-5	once	TGTGCCATCGGACAGGCTAGCAATCAGCCCCAGCATTTT	CAIGQASNQPQHF
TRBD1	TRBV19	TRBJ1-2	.	TGTGCCAGTAGTACAACAGGGGGTGGTTATAATGGCTACACCTTC	CASSTTGGGYNGYTF
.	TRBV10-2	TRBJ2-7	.	TGCGCCAGCAGTGACTGGGGCGAGCAGTACTTC	CASSDWGEQYF
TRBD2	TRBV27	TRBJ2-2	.	TGTGCCATCGGGCGGGAGCCCGCCGGGGAGCTGTTTTTT	CAIGREPAGELFF
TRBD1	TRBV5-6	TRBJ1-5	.	TGTGCCAGCAGCTCAGGGGGCGGGCAGCCCCAGCATTTT	CASSSGGGQPQHF
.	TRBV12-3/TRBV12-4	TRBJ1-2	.	TGTGCCAGCAGTTCCCTAATCGGAGAGGGCTACACCTTC	CASSSLIGEGYTF
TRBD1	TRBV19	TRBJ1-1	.	TGTGCCAGTAGTGGGACAGGGGACCAAGCTTTCTTT	CASSGTGDQAFF
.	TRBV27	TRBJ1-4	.	TGTGCCAGCAGTCGCCTGATGCCGGGGGAAAAACTGTTTTTT	CASSRLMPGEKLFF
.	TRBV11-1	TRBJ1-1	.	TGTGCCAGCAGCCCCCGAGGGGCGCGTGTTACCACTGAAGCTTTCTTT	CASSPRGARVTTEAFF
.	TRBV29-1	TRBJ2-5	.	TGCAGCGTGGGGGCTGCGGACGGGGGGTCGACCCAGTACTTC	CSVGAADGGSTQYF
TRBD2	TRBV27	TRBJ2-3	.	TGTGCCAGCAGTTTTCGGAGGACGGGGGGAGATACGCAGTATTTT	CASSFRRTGGDTQYF
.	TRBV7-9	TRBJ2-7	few	TGTGCCAGCAGCCCGTTAACACAGCGAAGCCACTACGAGCAGTACTTC	CASSPLTQRSHYEQYF
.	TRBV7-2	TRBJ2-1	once	TGTGCCAGCAGCTTAGGGGGGTCGAATTACAATGAGCAGTTCTTC	CASSLGGSNYNEQFF
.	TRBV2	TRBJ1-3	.	TGTGCCAGCAGTGAACAGGGGCGGGTCTCAGGAAACACCATATATTTT	CASSEQGRVSGNTIYF
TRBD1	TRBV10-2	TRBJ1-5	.	TGCGCCACCACTGACAGGGCAATCAATCAGCCCCAGCATTTT	CATTDRAINQPQHF
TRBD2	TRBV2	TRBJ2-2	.	TGTGCCAGCAGTGAAACGCTAGCGGGACCCACCGGGGAGCTGTTTTTT	CASSETLAGPTGELFF
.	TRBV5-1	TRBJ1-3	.	TGCGCCAGCAGTCAAGGCGGGGGCTCTGGAAACACCATATATTTT	CASSQGGGSGNTIYF
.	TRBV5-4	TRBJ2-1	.	TGTGCCAGCAGACCGGGTAGTAGCTCCTACAATGAGCAGTTCTTC	CASRPGSSSYNEQFF
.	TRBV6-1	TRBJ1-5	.	TGTGCCAGCAGTGAACCGGGGGATAGCAATCAGCCCCAGCATTTT	CASSEPGDSNQPQHF
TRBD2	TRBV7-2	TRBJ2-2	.	TGTGCCAGCAGCTTAGCGTCGCTAGCGGGCGGGGAGCTGTTTTTT	CASSLASLAGGELFF
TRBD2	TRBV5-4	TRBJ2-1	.	TGTGCCAGCAGCCCGACTAGCGGGGGGTACAATGAGCAGTTCTTC	CASSPTSGGYNEQFF
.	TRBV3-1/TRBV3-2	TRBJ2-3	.	TGTGCCAGCAGCCAATCGGGTACGCAGTATTTT	CASSQSGTQYF
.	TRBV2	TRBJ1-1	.	TGTGCCAGCATCCGACCAACGAGGACTGAAGCTTTCTTT	CASIRPTRTEAFF
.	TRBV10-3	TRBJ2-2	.	TGTGCCATCAGTGATACAGGAGAGAACACCGGGGAGCTGTTTTTT	CAISDTGENTGELFF
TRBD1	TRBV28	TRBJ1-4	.	TGTGCCAGCAGTTCCTCAGGACAGGGGAGGAACGAAAAACTGTTTTTT	CASSSSGQGRNEKLFF
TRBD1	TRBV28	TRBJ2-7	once	TGTGCCAGCAGTCTTCACAGGGGGTCCTACGAGCAGTACTTC	CASSLHRGSYEQYF
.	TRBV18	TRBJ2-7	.	TGTGCCAGCTCACCACAGGGGGACGAGCAGTACTTC	CASSPQGDEQYF
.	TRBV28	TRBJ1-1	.	TGTGCCAGCAGTTTTCCGGACTATATTTCTGAAGCTTTCTTT	CASSFPDYISEAFF
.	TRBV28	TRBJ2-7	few	TGTGCCAGCAATTACAGGGCAGGGGAAACCCTCGTAGCCGAGCAGTACTTC	CASNYRAGETLVAEQYF
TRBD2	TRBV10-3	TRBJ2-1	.	TGTGCCATCGGGACTAGCGGTCACAATGAGCAGTTCTTC	CAIGTSGHNEQFF
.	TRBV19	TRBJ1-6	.	TGTGCCACCCAAGGCGGGGGGGAACAGAGGGGGGACTCACCCCTCCACTTT	CATQGGGEQRGDSPLHF
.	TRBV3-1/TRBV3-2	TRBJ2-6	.	TGTGCCAGCAGCCCGAAGGCGGGGACAGCCTTCTCTGGGGCCAACGTCCTGACTTTC	CASSPKAGTAFSGANVLTF
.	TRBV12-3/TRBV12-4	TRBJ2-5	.	TGTGCCAGCAGTTTAGCGCTGGGAGAGACCCAGTACTTC	CASSLALGETQYF
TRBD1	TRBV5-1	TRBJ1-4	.	TGCGCCAGCAGCTTACAGGGGGCGGGTAATGAAAAACTGTTTTTT	CASSLQGAGNEKLFF
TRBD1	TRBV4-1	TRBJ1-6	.	TGCGCCAGCAGTCCAGACAGGGGTGGTAATTCACCCCTCCACTTT	CASSPDRGGNSPLHF
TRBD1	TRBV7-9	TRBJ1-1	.	TGTGCCAGCAGCCCTAAACGACAGAGGGGGCGCGAAAACACTGAAGCTTTCTTT	CASSPKRQRGRENTEAFF
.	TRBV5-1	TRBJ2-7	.	TGCGCCAGCAGCTTGGGGTCCGGGGGATACTACGAGCAGTACTTC	CASSLGSGGYYEQYF
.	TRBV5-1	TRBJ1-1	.	TGCGCCAGCACCCCCAACACCCGGAACACTGAAGCTTTCTTT	CASTPNTRNTEAFF
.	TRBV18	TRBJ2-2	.	TGTGCCAGCTCACCTCCGAACACCGGGGAGCTGTTTTTT	CASSPPNTGELFF
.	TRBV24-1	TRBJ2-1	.	TGTGCCACCAGTGATTCGGGCGGGATGGGAAATGAGCAGTTCTTC	CATSDSGGMGNEQFF